The 5 T cell receptor beta chains below come from one sample, sequenced in a study of human T cells and chemical hapten exposure. Noted time point: patch test 1, 2 weeks after DPC sensitization. Treatment defined: therapeutic diphenylcyclopropenone sensitization with weekly scalp DPC. One entry per CDR3 protein, called by TCRdb with MiXCR from the RACE reads. The table has more than 80,000 distinct CDR3 sequences, 7% to 8% seen once; the top ten hold approximately 1.5%. The sequencing used whole blood, collected in connection with sensitization to the hapten diphenylcyclopropenone (DPC). The receptors derive from a woman in her 30s with alopecia areata. Some clones in this sample may be carry-over from other donors' samples.

This clonotype occurred a few times. The rearrangement links TRBV20-1 to TRBJ2-3; D possibly matches TRBD1 or TRBD2 (5 bases each). The CDR3 has 15 amino acids. Germline CDR1 and CDR2: DFQATT and SNEGSKA (reference sequence). Trimming left V 4 bases short and J 1 base short, with 15 bases between. The CDR3 nucleotides read TGCAGTGCTAACCGCAGGGAGAGGGGCACAGATACGCAGTATTTT. The encoded protein is CSANRRERGTDTQYF.

This clonotype was observed many times. V gene TRBV20-1 combines with J gene TRBJ1-1; 8 bases match TRBD1. CDR1 and CDR2 (germline): DFQATT, SNEGSKA (reference sequence). The J segment lost 5 bases and the V segment lost 4 bases, leaving 6 bases of the junction unmatched. CDR3 length: 13 amino acids. The CDR3 protein is CSAIGQGGTEAFF. In DNA form, the CDR3 reads TGCAGTGCTATAGGACAGGGCGGTACTGAAGCTTTCTTT.

V gene TRBV29-1 combines with J gene TRBJ1-2; D ambiguous. The germline gives CDR1 SQVTM, CDR2 ANQGSEA. Trimming cost V 5 bases and J 6 bases, with 7 bases left between them. The CDR3 totals 10 residues. The DNA for the CDR3 is TGCAGCGTTTTTGGAGATGGCTACACCTTC. This encodes CSVFGDGYTF.

This sequence joins TRBV29-1 and TRBJ2-5; 7 nucleotides agree with TRBD1. The ends lost 7 bases at V and 5 bases at J; junction bases unmatched: 7. The CDR3 covers 12 residues. Per the germline V gene, CDR1 is SQVTM and CDR2 is ANQGSEA. In DNA, the CDR3 is TGCAGCGGTATGACAGGGATTGAGACCCAGTACTTC. Its protein is CSGMTGIETQYF. The full variable domain, in which reference TRBV29-1 and TRBJ2-5 provide the parts outside the CDR3, is SAVISQKPSRDICQRGTSLTIQCQVDSQVTMMFWYRQQPGQSLTLIATANQGSEATYESGFVIDKFPISRPNLTFSTLTVSNMSPEDSSIYLCSGMTGIETQYFGPGTRLLVL.

Turning to this clonotype: This may come from a read error, since a much larger clone is one base off. This chain joins TRBV15 and TRBJ1-6; 10 nucleotides line up with TRBD1. This CDR3 region has 20 residues. Germline-derived CDR1 and CDR2 are LNHNV and YYDKDF (reference sequence). In DNA, the CDR3 is TGTGCCACCAGCACCCTGCCGGGACAGGGGCCGAGCTCCTATAATTCACCCCTCAACTTT. Its translation is CATSTLPGQGPSSYNSPLNF.